One sample yielded the 22 T cell receptor beta chains listed below, sequenced in a study of T cell repertoires in cytomegalovirus infection. One entry per CDR3 protein, called by TCRdb with MiXCR from the reads. The table has some 480,000 distinct CDR3 sequences, 30% to 40% seen once; the top ten hold 17%. Which antigens these TCRs recognize remains unknown. Sequencing was performed on cultured PBMCs, taken from culture after CMV antigen stimulation. The receptors were gathered from a human donor in good health (CMV status not recorded). Some clones in this sample may be carry-over from other donors' samples.

The chain carries TRBV20-1 and TRBJ2-5; 7 bases are a match to TRBD1. Losses at the gene ends were 6 bases for V and 7 bases for J; bases not matched to a gene: 11. The CDR3 length is 13 residues. Germline V CDR1 and CDR2: DFQATT, SNEGSKA (reference sequence). As DNA, the CDR3 is TGCAGTGCAGGGGACAGTATGAAGGGGACCCAGTACTTC. This encodes CSAGDSMKGTQYF.

The rearrangement joins TRBV7-2 to TRBJ2-1, with D unresolved. V lost 5 bases, J lost 9 bases, and 17 bases lay in between. Germline loops: CDR1 SGHTA, CDR2 FQGNSA. CDR3 length: 14 amino acids. Written as DNA, the CDR3 is TGTGCCAGCAGCGTGTTAGGATCTACAAGTGAGCAGTTCTTC. The encoded protein is CASSVLGSTSEQFF.

This clonotype was detected only a few times. This chain links TRBV7-2 with TRBJ2-1; D is unresolved. Germline CDR1 is SGHTA and CDR2 is FQGNSA. Trimming took off 0 bases at V and 15 bases at J, with 9 bases between the two ends. The CDR3 is made up of 11 amino acids. CDR3 residues: CASSLALAAFF. The CDR3, as DNA: TGTGCCAGCAGCTTAGCGCTTGCTGCGTTCTTC. Variable domain in full (rest from reference TRBV7-2 and TRBJ2-1): GAGVSQSPSNKVTEKGKDVELRCDPISGHTALYWYRQSLGQGLEFLIYFQGNSAPDKSGLPSDRFSAERTGGSVSTLTIQRTQQEDSAVYLCASSLALAAFFGPGTRLTVL.

This clonotype was seen a few times. The rearrangement joins TRBV7-2 to TRBJ2-4; 7 bases fit TRBD1. CDR1 SGHTA and CDR2 FQGNSA come from the germline V gene. Trimming at V came to 4 bases and at J to 6 bases, leaving 6 bases not matched to a gene. There are 14 residues in the CDR3. In DNA, the CDR3 is TGTGCCAGCAGCTCCGACAGGGTGGGAAACATTCAGTACTTC. Its protein is CASSSDRVGNIQYF.

The gene calls are TRBV7-6 and TRBJ1-6; D is undetermined. The CDR3 contains 12 residues. The V end lost 3 bases, the J end lost 8 bases, and 5 bases lay between the germline ends. Germline lookup yields CDR1 SGHVS and CDR2 FNYEAQ. Here the CDR3 reads CASSLDHSPLHF. CDR3 sequence (DNA): TGTGCCAGCAGCTTGGACCATTCACCCCTCCACTTT.

The chain is built from TRBV5-1 and TRBJ2-1, with TRBD2 matching 12 bases. V trimming: 6 bases; J trimming: 6 bases; junction bases outside the gene matches: 7. Germline values: CDR1 SGHRS, CDR2 YFSETQ. The CDR3 covers 15 residues. The CDR3 DNA follows: TGCGCCAGCACCACCAGACTAGCGGGAGCCAATGAGCAGTTCTTC. Protein sequence: CASTTRLAGANEQFF.

The chain carries TRBV14 and TRBJ2-1, with D possibly matching TRBD2 (6 bases). CDR1 is SGHDN, CDR2 FVKESK, per germline. The CDR3 totals 14 residues. The V end was cut by 8 bases, the J end by 3 bases, with 14 bases between. The CDR3 loop is CASGPLGGYNEQFF. In nucleotides, the CDR3 is TGTGCCAGCGGCCCCCTGGGGGGCTACAATGAGCAGTTCTTC.

This clonotype turned up a few times. The chain uses TRBV9 and TRBJ1-2, with D hard to call. The CDR3 is 13 residues long. Germline loops: CDR1 SGDLS, CDR2 YYNGEE. Trimming pared 0 bases from V and 3 bases from J, leaving 6 bases between. CDR3 nucleotides: TGTGCCAGCAGCGTAGACCTATACTATGGCTACACCTTC. Encoded protein: CASSVDLYYGYTF.

The table lists this clonotype with a few counts. V is TRBV7-9 and J is TRBJ2-7; D may be TRBD1 or TRBD2 (5 bases each). Trimming cost V 5 bases and J 3 bases, with 20 bases left between them. Germline CDR1 reads SEHNR; CDR2 reads FQNEAQ (reference sequence). There are 16 residues in the CDR3. CDR3 in amino acids: CASSADTGPSFYEQYF. The CDR3 DNA follows: TGTGCCAGCAGCGCAGATACGGGACCCTCCTTCTACGAGCAGTACTTC.

This clonotype was counted a few times. The V call is TRBV19, the J call TRBJ2-7; D is unresolved. The CDR3 runs 13 residues. The V end was cut by 0 bases, the J end by 3 bases, with 6 bases between. Germline CDR1 and CDR2: LNHDA and SQIVND (reference sequence). CDR3 sequence reads: CASSIDGYYEQYF. CDR3 bases: TGTGCCAGTAGTATAGACGGATACTACGAGCAGTACTTC.

The rearrangement uses TRBV6-1 and TRBJ2-5; 7 positions match TRBD1. J gave up 6 bases and V 7 bases, and 8 bases lay outside the gene matches. Germline lookup yields CDR1 MNHNS and CDR2 SASEGT. CDR3 length equals 13 residues. CDR3 loop: CASTDRVVKTQYF. The CDR3 coding sequence is TGTGCCAGCACAGACAGGGTTGTGAAGACCCAGTACTTC.

This clonotype was seen only a few times. This chain uses TRBV2 with TRBJ1-2; 9 positions match TRBD1. Germline CDR1 is SNHLY and CDR2 is FYNNEI. The CDR3 spans 14 residues. V dropped 4 bases and J dropped 3; count of bases not matched to a gene: 3. CDR3 amino acids: CASSARDRDYGYTF. CDR3 coding DNA: TGTGCCAGCAGTGCTAGGGACAGGGACTATGGCTACACCTTC.

This clonotype was counted many times. The chain joins TRBV7-2 to TRBJ1-5, with D perhaps matching TRBD1 (6 bases). Germline V gene data show CDR1 as SGHTA and CDR2 as FQGNSA. V lost 1 base to trimming and J lost 6 bases, with 13 bases between them. CDR3 size: 15 residues. DNA of the CDR3: TGTGCCAGCAGCTTAGTGACAGGAGGGATTCAGCCCCAGCATTTT. Encoded protein: CASSLVTGGIQPQHF.

This clonotype has just a few counts. This chain joins TRBV11-3 and TRBJ2-3; the match to TRBD2 covers 13 bases. The V segment lost 4 bases and the J segment 3 bases; nucleotides outside the gene matches: 4. The CDR3 has 16 residues. Germline loops: CDR1 SGHNT, CDR2 YENEEA. The CDR3 DNA reads as TGTGCCAGCAGCTGGGGACTAGCGGGAAGTACAGATACGCAGTATTTT. It is translated as CASSWGLAGSTDTQYF.

The chain recombines TRBV7-9 with TRBJ1-1; D is ambiguous. The CDR3 extends over 13 amino acids. The ends were cut back, 5 bases at V and 11 bases at J, with 18 bases in the middle. Germline lookup yields CDR1 SEHNR and CDR2 FQNEAQ (reference sequence). The CDR3 spells CASSQNSVQRAFF. In DNA form, the CDR3 reads TGTGCCAGCAGCCAAAATTCGGTTCAACGGGCTTTCTTT. Full variable domain (remainder filled in from reference TRBV7-9 and TRBJ1-1): DTGVSQNPRHKITKRGQNVTFRCDPISEHNRLYWYRQTLGQGPEFLTYFQNEAQLEKSRLLSDRFSAERPKGSFSTLEIQRTEQGDSAMYLCASSQNSVQRAFFGQGTRLTVV.

This clonotype was observed a handful of times. This chain joins TRBV12-3 or TRBV12-4 and TRBJ1-1; 7 bases fit TRBD1. The ends lost 7 bases at V and 8 bases at J; junction bases unmatched: 10. The CDR3 spans 13 residues. The chain's CDR3 is CASNKNRDSEAFF. The CDR3 DNA reads as TGTGCCAGCAATAAAAACCGGGACAGCGAAGCTTTCTTT.

The sample holds a few counts of this clonotype. The chain links TRBV7-9 to TRBJ2-2; 8 bases align to TRBD1. The CDR3 length is 16 residues. The germline V gene encodes CDR1 SEHNR and CDR2 FQNEAQ (reference sequence). The junction had 8 bases not matched to a gene; V was cut back by 6 bases and J by 2 bases. The CDR3 loop reads CASRRGQGENTGELFF. The CDR3 nucleotides are TGTGCCAGCAGGCGTGGACAGGGAGAAAACACCGGGGAGCTGTTTTTT.

The V and J genes are TRBV12-3 or TRBV12-4 and TRBJ1-1, with D unresolved. The germline V and J ends were trimmed by 3 bases and 1 base, with 6 bases remaining between them. The CDR3 totals 13 residues. The DNA for the CDR3 is TGTGCCAGCAGTTTGATGGGGAACACTGAAGCTTTCTTT. Protein product: CASSLMGNTEAFF.

This clonotype was seen only a few times. The chain employs TRBV4-2 and TRBJ2-3, with a possible D match to TRBD1 (6 bases). The CDR3 covers 15 residues. The germline CDR1 and CDR2 sequences are LGHNA and YNFKEQ. V was clipped by 4 bases and J by 0 bases, with 11 bases between them. CDR3 protein: CASSRGDISTDTQYF. As DNA, the CDR3 is TGTGCCAGCAGCCGTGGGGACATAAGCACAGATACGCAGTATTTT.

This clonotype was recorded many times. The CDR3 is CASSLSRGGLGQPQHF. CDR3 bases: TGTGCCAGCAGCCTCTCCAGGGGGGGTTTGGGTCAGCCCCAGCATTTT. The V and J genes are TRBV7-2 and TRBJ1-5; 7 bases match TRBD1. This CDR3 comprises 16 residues. Looked up from germline, CDR1 is SGHTA and CDR2 is FQGNSA. With V trimmed by 5 bases and J by 6 bases, 13 bases remained unmatched. Supplemented by reference TRBV7-2 and TRBJ1-5, the full variable domain reads GAGVSQSPSNKVTEKGKDVELRCDPISGHTALYWYRQSLGQGLEFLIYFQGNSAPDKSGLPSDRFSAERTGGSVSTLTIQRTQQEDSAVYLCASSLSRGGLGQPQHFGDGTRLSIL.

V gene TRBV27 combines with J gene TRBJ2-6; D possibly corresponds to TRBD1 (6 bases). V dropped 5 bases and J dropped 0 bases, with 20 bases sitting between them. CDR1 is MNHEY and CDR2 is SMNVEV in the germline V gene (reference sequence). The CDR3 is 19 amino acids. This chain's CDR3 is CASSPTSGQGGSGANVLTF. The CDR3 DNA sequence: TGTGCCAGCAGTCCGACATCGGGACAAGGGGGCTCTGGGGCCAACGTCCTGACTTTC.

This clonotype was detected only a few times. The gene calls are TRBV19 and TRBJ1-2; D might be TRBD1 (6 bases). There are 15 residues in the CDR3. Germline V gene lookup returns CDR1 LNHDA and CDR2 SQIVND (reference sequence). With 6 bases removed from V and 6 bases from J, the gap between germline ends came to 20 bases. CDR3 DNA sequence: TGTGCCAGTAGCAAAGGTGTGGCAGGGGACAATGGCTACACCTTC. Protein product: CASSKGVAGDNGYTF.